Following are 9 T cell receptor beta chains from one sample sequenced in a study of cytomegalovirus exposure and HLA in healthy donors. The primer mix had 60 Vbeta and 13 Jbeta primers. Assay: immunoSEQ multiplex PCR; the TCRdb copy retains only in-frame clones and omits some. The sample lists about 140,000 clones, about three quarters occurring once. The material sequenced was PBMCs. The origin of the receptors is a human donor in good health.

The V and J genes are TRBV7-6 and TRBJ2-3; 14 positions match TRBD2. CDR1 and CDR2 (germline): SGHVS, FNYEAQ. Losses at the gene ends were 4 bases for V and 4 bases for J; bases not matched to a gene: 4. The length of the CDR3 is 16 residues. The CDR3 is CASSSRLAGGPDTQYF. CDR3 DNA sequence: TGTGCCAGCAGCTCCAGACTAGCGGGAGGGCCAGATACGCAGTATTTT.

The table lists this clone with a count of one. The chain is built from TRBV27 and TRBJ1-6, with D perhaps TRBD1 (6 bases). Trimming removed 3 bases from V and 9 bases from J, with 21 bases in between. The CDR3 consists of 17 residues. CDR1 and CDR2 from the germline V gene are MNHEY and SMNVEV (reference sequence). The CDR3 protein is CASSFVVVEQGRSPLHF. CDR3 DNA sequence: TGTGCCAGCAGTTTTGTTGTGGTAGAACAGGGACGTTCACCCCTCCACTTT.

Remarks on this clone: An end of the junction differs from the germline gene, which may be a read error. V usage is TRBV4-1 and J usage is TRBJ1-6, with D possibly TRBD1 on 5 matching bases. The CDR3 consists of 15 residues. Germline CDR1 and CDR2: MGHRA and YSYEKL. The CDR3 sequence: CASGQAAGVGSPLHF. The CDR3 DNA follows: TGCGCCAGCGGCCAAGCAGCGGGGGTGGGATCACCCCTCCACTTT.

V and J are TRBV7-8 and TRBJ2-7; a weak D match, TRBD2 (6 bases). Germline CDR1 and CDR2: SGHVS and FQNEAQ. The V end lost 5 bases, the J end lost 5 bases, and 13 bases lay between the germline ends. The CDR3 length is 13 residues. The CDR3 DNA reads TGTGCCAGCAGCAAACGGGAGTATGACGAGCAGTACTTC. Its translation: CASSKREYDEQYF. Together with reference TRBV7-8 and TRBJ2-7, the CDR3 gives the full variable domain: GAGVSQSPRYKVAKRGQDVALRCDPISGHVSLFWYQQALGQGPEFLTYFQNEAQLDKSGLPSDRFFAERPEGSVSTLKIQRTQQEDSAVYLCASSKREYDEQYFGPGTRLTVT.

The gene calls are TRBV5-4 and TRBJ1-2, with no clear D. Germline V CDR1 and CDR2: SGHNT, YYREEE (reference sequence). The CDR3 has 15 residues. Trimming left V 5 bases short and J 4 bases short, with 18 bases between. The DNA of the CDR3 is TGTGCCAGCAGTACCCGGAGAGAACCCTTCTATGGCTACACCTTC. It translates to CASSTRREPFYGYTF. Full variable domain (missing parts from reference TRBV5-4 and TRBJ1-2): ETGVTQSPTHLIKTRGQQVTLRCSSQSGHNTVSWYQQALGQGPQFIFQYYREEENGRGNFPPRFSGLQFPNYSSELNVNALELDDSALYLCASSTRREPFYGYTFGSGTRLTVV.

The chain links TRBV2 to TRBJ1-2; possible D gene TRBD1, 5 bases. Trimming cost V 3 bases and J 0 bases, with 8 bases left between them. Per germline, CDR1 SNHLY and CDR2 FYNNEI. The CDR3 has 14 amino acids. The CDR3 region is CASSEEQANYGYTF. CDR3 bases: TGTGCCAGCAGTGAGGAACAGGCTAACTATGGCTACACCTTC.

This clone was seen a single time. The J gene is TRBJ2-1, the V gene TRBV7-3; weak D call: TRBD2 (6 bases). The V and J ends lost 2 bases and 5 bases respectively, with 13 bases between them. Germline V gene lookup returns CDR1 SGHTA and CDR2 FQGTGA. The CDR3 sequence is 15 residues long. This CDR3 is CASSLFGRGNNEQFF. The CDR3 DNA reads TGTGCCAGCAGCTTATTTGGGCGGGGAAACAATGAGCAGTTCTTC.

The chain couples TRBV11-1 to TRBJ2-2, with 12 bases identical to TRBD2. Germline V gives CDR1 SGHAT, CDR2 FQDESV (reference sequence). The V segment lost 5 bases and the J segment 7 bases; nucleotides outside the gene matches: 5. CDR3 length: 15 residues. For the CDR3, the DNA is TGTGCCAGCAGCCCACTAGCGGGGGGAATCGGGGAGCTGTTTTTT. Translated, it gives CASSPLAGGIGELFF. Supplemented by reference TRBV11-1 and TRBJ2-2, the full variable domain reads EAEVAQSPRYKITEKSQAVAFWCDPISGHATLYWYRQILGQGPELLVQFQDESVVDDSQLPKDRFSAERLKGVDSTLKIQPAELGDSAMYLCASSPLAGGIGELFFGEGSRLTVL.

V and J are TRBV11-2 and TRBJ2-2; 10 bases agree with TRBD2. The CDR3 consists of 17 residues. Germline CDR1 SGHAT, CDR2 FQNNGV. V was clipped by 2 bases and J by 4 bases; unmatched bases: 7. The CDR3, as DNA: TGTGCCAGCAGCTTACCCCTAGCGGGGGCCCGCACCGGGGAGCTGTTTTTT. Amino acid sequence: CASSLPLAGARTGELFF.